This T cell receptor beta chain was obtained from a study of blood T cell repertoires in COVID-19. Study context: Whether acute or convalescent, the COVID-19 samples came from the United States, Italy and Spain. PBMCs, B-cell-depleted T cells, or T cells were the source of the cDNA or gDNA that made up the material.

The authors' processing: Amplification of reference gene primers provided the estimated nucleated cell counts. Clones were read by immunoSEQ multiplex PCR, and TCRdb kept only the in-frame ones, dropping some. That table supplies the V and J calls and clone size; D and trimming were determined from the DNA. The table lists around 160,000 clones, roughly 93% of them singletons. V lost 6 bases and J 2 bases, leaving 8 bases between the germline ends. The CDR3 totals 13 residues. Material for sequencing was peripheral blood. The TCR sequence derives from a man aged 18 to 29 with acute or convalescent COVID-19. J is TRBJ1-3 and V is TRBV12-3 or TRBV12-4; D gene ambiguous. The CDR3 region has the DNA TGTGCCAGCAGCGACGGGACTGGAAACACCATATATTTT. Amino acid sequence: CASSDGTGNTIYF.